The 5 T cell receptor beta chains in this list originate from one sample, sequenced in a study of cytomegalovirus exposure and HLA in healthy donors (dated by TCRdb to about 2017). Receptors were amplified or captured by the immunoSEQ multiplex PCR assay. For the multiplex PCR, a mixture combining 60 forward primers for TCR Vbeta segments and 13 reverse primers for TCR Jbeta segments was used. TCRdb re-hosts the immuneACCESS table, in-frame sequences only. Its copies lack some clones; in the studies checked, an unresolved V gene accounts for under half of them, and the cause for the rest is not known. In all, the sample holds 150,000 to 200,000 clones, and 60% to 80% of those were seen once. Of the sample, approximately 13% is held by the ten largest clones. The sample consisted of PBMCs. The receptors shown here come from a woman aged 50 to 60 in good health and CMV-seropositive.

The CDR3, as DNA: TGTGCCAGCTCACCGGGACAGACCTACAATGAGCAGTTCTTC. Amino acid sequence: CASSPGQTYNEQFF. The chain joins TRBV18 to TRBJ2-1; 7 positions agree with TRBD1. The V and J ends lost 3 bases and 2 bases, in that order; junction bases with no gene match: 1. CDR1 KGHSH and CDR2 LQKENI come from the germline V gene. There are 14 residues in the CDR3.

This chain uses TRBV29-1 with TRBJ1-2; no definite D call. CDR1 is SQVTM, CDR2 ANQGSEA, per germline. V was clipped by 7 bases and J by 4 bases, with 19 bases between them. CDR3 length: 14 amino acids. The chain's CDR3 is CSALLAQPIYGYTF. In nucleotides, the CDR3 is TGCAGCGCTCTACTGGCACAGCCTATCTATGGCTACACCTTC.

This chain joins TRBV4-1 and TRBJ2-7; 11 bases line up with TRBD2. The trim removed 1 base at V and 4 bases at J, leaving 3 bases unmatched. CDR3 size: 15 residues. CDR1 and CDR2 from the germline V gene are MGHRA and YSYEKL. CDR3 region: CASSQASGGLYEQYF. CDR3 coding DNA: TGCGCCAGCAGCCAAGCTAGCGGGGGGCTATACGAGCAGTACTTC.

The chain joins TRBV18 to TRBJ1-2, with 8 bases matching TRBD1. The CDR3 contains 15 residues. Germline CDR1 and CDR2: KGHSH and LQKENI. The trim removed 2 bases at V and 3 bases at J, leaving 5 bases unmatched. The CDR3 sequence is CASSPTTGDDYGYTF. The CDR3, as DNA: TGTGCCAGCTCACCAACGACAGGGGATGACTATGGCTACACCTTC.

V usage is TRBV18 and J usage is TRBJ2-7, with TRBD1 matching over 9 bases. The CDR3 spans 14 residues. Per germline, CDR1 KGHSH and CDR2 LQKENI. The J segment lost 6 bases and the V segment lost 3 bases, leaving 6 bases of the junction unmatched. The CDR3 is CASSPAGTGFEQYF. For the CDR3, the DNA is TGTGCCAGCTCACCGGCAGGGACAGGGTTCGAGCAGTACTTC.